This record looks at one T cell receptor beta chain sequence and its context. The immunoSEQ assay amplified TCRB CDR3 from up to roughly 2 ug DNA. Profiling relied on immunoSEQ multiplex PCR, and the TCRdb table lists in-frame clones only, not all of them. The table shows over 80,000 clones, with about 81% occurring only once. This record comes from a study of glioma-infiltrating T cells after dendritic cell vaccination. CDR3 length: 15 residues. V lost 7 bases and J lost 7; bases outside the gene matches: 6. The germline V gene encodes CDR1 MNHNY and CDR2 SVGAGI (reference sequence). The time point: after dendritic cell vaccination, including at tumor progression/relapse.

This receptor was identified in a human donor with glioblastoma. The source was blood, collected after dendritic cell vaccination. The chain joins TRBV6-6 to TRBJ2-1, with TRBD2 matching over 14 bases. The CDR3 DNA reads as TGTGCCAGCAATGGTAGGACTAGCGGGAGGAATGAGCAGTTCTTC. It yields the protein CASNGRTSGRNEQFF.